This T cell receptor (beta chain) came from a study of OX40 agonist ivuxolimab in advanced cancers. Study-level results: Among expanded peripheral T cells, antigen specificity went undetermined. Fewer expanded clones were found on average in CD4+ than in CD8+ T cells. There was clonal expansion of CD4+ and CD8+ blood T cells by week 6 at 0.1 to 3.0 mg/kg.

CDR3 length: 13 residues. The sample holds a few counts of this clone. What it recognizes is unknown. Sequencing was performed with immunoSEQ multiplex PCR; in TCRdb, only in-frame clones are kept and a portion is missing. Here the sample spans 30,000 to 45,000 clones, around two thirds being singletons. Sequencing used CD4+ or CD8+ T cells sorted from blood, obtained in a trial of the OX40 agonist ivuxolimab. This chain joins TRBV21-1 and TRBJ2-5. TRBV21-1 is a pseudogene. The clonotype originates from an adult with an advanced solid tumor such as melanoma, head and neck, liver or kidney cancer. The CDR3: CASSGRPKETQYF. For the CDR3, the DNA is TGTGCCAGCAGCGGTAGGCCTAAAGAGACCCAGTACTTC.